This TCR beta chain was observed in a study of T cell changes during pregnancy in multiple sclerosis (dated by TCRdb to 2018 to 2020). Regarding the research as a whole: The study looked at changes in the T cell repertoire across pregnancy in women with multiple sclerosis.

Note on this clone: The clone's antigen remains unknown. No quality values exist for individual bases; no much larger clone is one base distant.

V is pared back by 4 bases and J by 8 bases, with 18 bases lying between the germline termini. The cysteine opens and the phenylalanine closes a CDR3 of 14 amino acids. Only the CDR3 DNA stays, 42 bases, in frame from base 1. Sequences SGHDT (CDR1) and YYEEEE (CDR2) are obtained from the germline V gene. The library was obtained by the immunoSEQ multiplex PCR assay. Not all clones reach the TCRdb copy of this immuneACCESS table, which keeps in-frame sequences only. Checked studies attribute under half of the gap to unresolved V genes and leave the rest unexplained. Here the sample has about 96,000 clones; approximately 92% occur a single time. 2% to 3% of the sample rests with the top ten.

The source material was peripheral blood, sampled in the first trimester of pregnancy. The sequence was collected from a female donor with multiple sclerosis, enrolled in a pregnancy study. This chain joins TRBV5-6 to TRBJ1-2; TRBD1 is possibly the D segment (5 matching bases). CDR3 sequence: CASSPAPGPLGYTF. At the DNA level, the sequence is TGTGCCAGCAGCCCGGCCCCAGGGCCCCTCGGCTACACCTTC.